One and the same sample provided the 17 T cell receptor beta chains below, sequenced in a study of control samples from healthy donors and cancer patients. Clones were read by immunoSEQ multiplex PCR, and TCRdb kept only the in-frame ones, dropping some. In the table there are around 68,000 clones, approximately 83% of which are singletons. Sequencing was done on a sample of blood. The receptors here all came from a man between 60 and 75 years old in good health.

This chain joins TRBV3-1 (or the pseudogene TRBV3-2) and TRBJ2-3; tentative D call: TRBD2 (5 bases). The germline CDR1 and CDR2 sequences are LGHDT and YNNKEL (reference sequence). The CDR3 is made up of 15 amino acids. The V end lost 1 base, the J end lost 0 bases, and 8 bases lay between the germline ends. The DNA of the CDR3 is TGTGCCAGCAGCCAAGCGGGCGGGAGCACAGATACGCAGTATTTT. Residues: CASSQAGGSTDTQYF.

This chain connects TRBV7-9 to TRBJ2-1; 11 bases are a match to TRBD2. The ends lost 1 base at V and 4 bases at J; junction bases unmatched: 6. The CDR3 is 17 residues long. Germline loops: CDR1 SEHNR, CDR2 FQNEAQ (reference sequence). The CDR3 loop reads CASSLGGTSGRYNEQFF. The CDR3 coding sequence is TGTGCCAGCAGCTTAGGGGGAACTAGCGGGAGATACAATGAGCAGTTCTTC.

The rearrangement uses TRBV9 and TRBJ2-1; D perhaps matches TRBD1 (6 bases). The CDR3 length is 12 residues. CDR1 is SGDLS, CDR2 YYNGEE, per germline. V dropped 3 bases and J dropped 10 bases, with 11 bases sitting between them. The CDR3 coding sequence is TGTGCCAGCAGCGGCGAGGGACAAGAGCAGTTCTTC. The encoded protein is CASSGEGQEQFF.

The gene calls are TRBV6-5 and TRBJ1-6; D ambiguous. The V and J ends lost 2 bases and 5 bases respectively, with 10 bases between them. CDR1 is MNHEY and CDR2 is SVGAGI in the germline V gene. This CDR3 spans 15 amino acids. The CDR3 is CASSYDSVHNSPLHF. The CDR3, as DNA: TGTGCCAGCAGTTACGATTCCGTGCATAATTCACCCCTCCACTTT.

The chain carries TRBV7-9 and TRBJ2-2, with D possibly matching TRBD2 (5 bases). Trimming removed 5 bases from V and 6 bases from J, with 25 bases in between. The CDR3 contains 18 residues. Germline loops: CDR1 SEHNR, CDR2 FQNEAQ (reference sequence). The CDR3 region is CASSPRVQGGISPGELFF. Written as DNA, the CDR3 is TGTGCCAGCAGCCCGCGGGTACAAGGAGGTATTAGTCCCGGGGAGCTGTTTTTT.

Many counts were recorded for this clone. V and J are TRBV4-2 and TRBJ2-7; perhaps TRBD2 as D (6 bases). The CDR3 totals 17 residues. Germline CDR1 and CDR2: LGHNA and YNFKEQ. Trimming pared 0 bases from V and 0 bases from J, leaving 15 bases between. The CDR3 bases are TGTGCCAGCAGCCAAGACATCTTAGCGGAGAGCTCCTACGAGCAGTACTTC. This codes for CASSQDILAESSYEQYF.

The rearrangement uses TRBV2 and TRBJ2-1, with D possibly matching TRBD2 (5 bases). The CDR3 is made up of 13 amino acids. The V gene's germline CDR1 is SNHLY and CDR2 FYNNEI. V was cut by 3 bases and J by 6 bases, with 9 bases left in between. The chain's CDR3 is CASSDGEINEQFF. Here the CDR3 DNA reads TGTGCCAGCAGTGACGGGGAGATCAATGAGCAGTTCTTC.

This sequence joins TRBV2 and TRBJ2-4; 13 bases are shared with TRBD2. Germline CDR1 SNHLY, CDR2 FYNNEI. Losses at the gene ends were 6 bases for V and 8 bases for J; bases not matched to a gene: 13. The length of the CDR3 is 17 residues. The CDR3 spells CASRGLAGVLRSDIQYF. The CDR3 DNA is TGTGCCAGCAGAGGACTAGCGGGAGTCTTGAGGTCGGACATTCAGTACTTC.

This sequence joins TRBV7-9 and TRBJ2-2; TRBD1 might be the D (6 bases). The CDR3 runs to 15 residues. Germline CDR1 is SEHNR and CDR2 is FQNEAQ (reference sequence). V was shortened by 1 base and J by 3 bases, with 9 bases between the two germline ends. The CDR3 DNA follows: TGTGCCAGCAGCTTAGGGGGGCCTGACACCGGGGAGCTGTTTTTT. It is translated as CASSLGGPDTGELFF.

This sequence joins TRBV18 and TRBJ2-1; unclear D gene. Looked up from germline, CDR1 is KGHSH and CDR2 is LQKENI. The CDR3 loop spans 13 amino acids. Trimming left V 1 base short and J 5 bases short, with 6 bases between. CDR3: CASSPLGDNEQFF. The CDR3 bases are TGTGCCAGCTCACCACTGGGCGACAATGAGCAGTTCTTC.

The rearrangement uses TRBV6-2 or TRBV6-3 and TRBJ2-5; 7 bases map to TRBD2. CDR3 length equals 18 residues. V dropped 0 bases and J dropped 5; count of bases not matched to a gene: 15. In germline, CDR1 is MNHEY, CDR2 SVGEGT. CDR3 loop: CASSYSGLGGRLQETQYF. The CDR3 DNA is TGTGCCAGCAGTTACTCGGGGCTTGGCGGGAGACTCCAGGAGACCCAGTACTTC.

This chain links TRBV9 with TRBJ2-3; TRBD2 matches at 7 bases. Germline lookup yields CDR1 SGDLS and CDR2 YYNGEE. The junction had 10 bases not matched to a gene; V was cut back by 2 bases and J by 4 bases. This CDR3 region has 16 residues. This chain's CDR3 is CASSVASGAVPDTQYF. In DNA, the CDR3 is TGTGCCAGCAGCGTTGCTAGCGGAGCGGTTCCAGATACGCAGTATTTT.

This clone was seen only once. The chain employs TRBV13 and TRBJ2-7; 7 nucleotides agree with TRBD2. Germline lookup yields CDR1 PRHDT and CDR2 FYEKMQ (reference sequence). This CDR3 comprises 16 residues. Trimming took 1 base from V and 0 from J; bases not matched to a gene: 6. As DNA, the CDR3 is TGTGCCAGCAGCTTAGACGGCGGGAGAGGCTCCTACGAGCAGTACTTC. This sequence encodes CASSLDGGRGSYEQYF.

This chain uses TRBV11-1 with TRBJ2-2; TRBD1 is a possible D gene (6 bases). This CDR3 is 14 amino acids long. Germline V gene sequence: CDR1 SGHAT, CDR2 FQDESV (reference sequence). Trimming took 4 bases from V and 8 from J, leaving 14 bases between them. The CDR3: CASSSTGMGGELFF. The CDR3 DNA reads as TGTGCCAGCAGCTCCACAGGGATGGGGGGGGAGCTGTTTTTT.

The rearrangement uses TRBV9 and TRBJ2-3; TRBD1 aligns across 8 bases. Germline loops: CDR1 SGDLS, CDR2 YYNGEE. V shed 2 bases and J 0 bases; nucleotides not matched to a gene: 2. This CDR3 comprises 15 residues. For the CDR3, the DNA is TGTGCCAGCAGCGTCCGACAGGGGAGCACAGATACGCAGTATTTT. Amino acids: CASSVRQGSTDTQYF.

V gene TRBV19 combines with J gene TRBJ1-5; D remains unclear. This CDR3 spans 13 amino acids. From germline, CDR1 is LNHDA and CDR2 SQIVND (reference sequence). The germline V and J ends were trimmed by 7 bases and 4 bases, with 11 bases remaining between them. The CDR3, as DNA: TGTGCCAGTAAGCAGCTAGGAAATCAGCCCCAGCATTTT. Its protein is CASKQLGNQPQHF.

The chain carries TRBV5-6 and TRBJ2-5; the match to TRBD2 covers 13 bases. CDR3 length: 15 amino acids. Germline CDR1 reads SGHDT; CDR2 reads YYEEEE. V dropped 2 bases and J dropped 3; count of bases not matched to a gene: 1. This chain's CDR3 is CASSFGLAGEETQYF. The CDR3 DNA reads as TGTGCCAGCAGCTTTGGACTAGCGGGAGAAGAGACCCAGTACTTC.